This T cell receptor beta chain was sequenced in a study of cytomegalovirus exposure and HLA in healthy donors. Assay used: immunoSEQ multiplex PCR; TCRdb lists only in-frame clones, some missing. The data contain more than 250,000 clones, 75% to 90% of them singletons. As to this clone: What it binds is unknown.

Notes on the study in general: TCR beta chains numbering about 160 were designated cytomegalovirus-associated.

Trimming took 4 bases from V and 0 from J, leaving 4 bases between them. This CDR3 is built from 12 residues. The germline CDR1 and CDR2 sequences are MNHEY and SVGAGI. This TCR was recovered from a woman in her late teens or twenties in good health and CMV-seronegative. Material: PBMCs. The rearrangement joins TRBV6-5 to TRBJ2-7; D not resolved. The CDR3, as DNA: TGTGCCAGCAGTTCGAGCTCCTACGAGCAGTACTTC. Amino acids: CASSSSSYEQYF.